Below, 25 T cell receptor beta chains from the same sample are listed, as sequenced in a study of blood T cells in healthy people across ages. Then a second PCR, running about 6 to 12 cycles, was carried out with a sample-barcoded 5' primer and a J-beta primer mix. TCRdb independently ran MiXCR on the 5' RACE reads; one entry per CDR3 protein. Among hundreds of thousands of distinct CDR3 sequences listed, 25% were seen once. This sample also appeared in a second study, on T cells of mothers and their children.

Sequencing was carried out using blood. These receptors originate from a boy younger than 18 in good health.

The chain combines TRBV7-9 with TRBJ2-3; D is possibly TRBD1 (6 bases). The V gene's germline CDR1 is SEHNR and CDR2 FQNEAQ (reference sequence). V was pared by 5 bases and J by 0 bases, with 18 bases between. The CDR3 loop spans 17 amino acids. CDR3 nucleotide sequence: TGTGCCAGCAGCCCCCGAACGAGAGACAGGAGCACAGATACGCAGTATTTT. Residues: CASSPRTRDRSTDTQYF.

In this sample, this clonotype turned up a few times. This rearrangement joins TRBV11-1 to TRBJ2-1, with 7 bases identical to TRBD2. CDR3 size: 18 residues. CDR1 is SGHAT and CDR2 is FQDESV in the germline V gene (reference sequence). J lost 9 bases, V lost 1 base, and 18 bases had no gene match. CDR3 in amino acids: CASSLEGTRLAVLGEQFF. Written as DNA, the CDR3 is TGTGCCAGCAGCTTAGAGGGCACGCGCCTAGCGGTATTGGGTGAGCAGTTCTTC.

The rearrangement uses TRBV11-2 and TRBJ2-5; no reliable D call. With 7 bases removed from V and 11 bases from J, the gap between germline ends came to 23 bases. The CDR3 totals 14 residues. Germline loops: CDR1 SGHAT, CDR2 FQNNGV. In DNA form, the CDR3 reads TGTGCCAGCAAGTCGGAGACCGGCATTGGAGAGCAGTACTTC. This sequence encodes CASKSETGIGEQYF.

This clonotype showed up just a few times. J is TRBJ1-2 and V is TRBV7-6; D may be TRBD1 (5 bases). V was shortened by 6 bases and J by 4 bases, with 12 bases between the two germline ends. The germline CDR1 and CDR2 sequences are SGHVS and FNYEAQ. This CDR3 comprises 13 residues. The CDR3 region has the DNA TGTGCCAGCAGTCAGTCCGACAGCTATGGCTACACCTTC. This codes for CASSQSDSYGYTF. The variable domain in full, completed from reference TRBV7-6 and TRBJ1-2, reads GAGVSQSPRYKVTKRGQDVALRCDPISGHVSLYWYRQALGQGPEFLTYFNYEAQQDKSGLPNDRFSAERPEGSISTLTIQRTEQRDSAMYRCASSQSDSYGYTFGSGTRLTVV.

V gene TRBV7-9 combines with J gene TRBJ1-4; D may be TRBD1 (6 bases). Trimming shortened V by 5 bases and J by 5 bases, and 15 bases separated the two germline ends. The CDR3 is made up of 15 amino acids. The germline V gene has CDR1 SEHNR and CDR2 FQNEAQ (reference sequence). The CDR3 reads CASSILGGSNEKLFF. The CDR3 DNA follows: TGTGCCAGCAGCATACTAGGGGGTTCGAATGAAAAACTGTTTTTT.

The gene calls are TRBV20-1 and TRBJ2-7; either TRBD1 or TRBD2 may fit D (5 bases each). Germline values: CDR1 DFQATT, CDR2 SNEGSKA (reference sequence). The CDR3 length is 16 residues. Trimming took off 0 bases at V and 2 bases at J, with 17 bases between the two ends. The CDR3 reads CSARDRDGSVPYEQYF. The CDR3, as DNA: TGCAGTGCTAGAGATCGGGACGGAAGCGTTCCCTACGAGCAGTACTTC.

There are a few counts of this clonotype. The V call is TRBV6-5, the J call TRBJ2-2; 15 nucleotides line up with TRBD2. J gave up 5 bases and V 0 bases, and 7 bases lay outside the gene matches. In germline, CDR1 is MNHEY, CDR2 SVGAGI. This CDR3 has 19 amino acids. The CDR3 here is CASSYSGLAGGPVTGELFF. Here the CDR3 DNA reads TGTGCCAGCAGTTACTCTGGACTAGCGGGAGGGCCGGTAACCGGGGAGCTGTTTTTT.

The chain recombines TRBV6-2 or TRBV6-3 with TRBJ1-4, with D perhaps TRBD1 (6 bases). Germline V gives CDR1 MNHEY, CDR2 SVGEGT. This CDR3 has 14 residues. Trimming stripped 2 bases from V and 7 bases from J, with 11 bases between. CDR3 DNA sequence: TGTGCCAGCAGTTACCCGGACAGTAGTGAAAAACTGTTTTTT. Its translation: CASSYPDSSEKLFF.

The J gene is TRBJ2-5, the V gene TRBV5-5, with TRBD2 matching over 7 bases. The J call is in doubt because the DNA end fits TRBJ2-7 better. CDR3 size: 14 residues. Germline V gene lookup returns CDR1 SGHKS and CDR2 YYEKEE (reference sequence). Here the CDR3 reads CASRFSGGAYEQYF. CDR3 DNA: TGTGCCAGCAGATTCTCTGGGGGGGCCTACGAGCAGTACTTC.

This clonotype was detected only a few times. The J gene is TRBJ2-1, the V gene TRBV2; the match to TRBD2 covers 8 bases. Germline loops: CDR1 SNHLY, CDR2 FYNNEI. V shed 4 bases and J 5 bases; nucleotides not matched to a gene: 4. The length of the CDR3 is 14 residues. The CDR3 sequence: CASSGLALNNEQFF. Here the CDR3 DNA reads TGTGCCAGCAGTGGACTAGCGTTGAACAATGAGCAGTTCTTC.

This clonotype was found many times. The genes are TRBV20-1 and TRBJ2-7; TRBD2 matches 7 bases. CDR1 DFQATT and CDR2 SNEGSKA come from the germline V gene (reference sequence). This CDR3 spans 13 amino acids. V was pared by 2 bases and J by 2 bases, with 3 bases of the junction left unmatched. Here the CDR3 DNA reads TGCAGTGCTAGAAGCGGGACCACCTACGAGCAGTACTTC. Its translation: CSARSGTTYEQYF.

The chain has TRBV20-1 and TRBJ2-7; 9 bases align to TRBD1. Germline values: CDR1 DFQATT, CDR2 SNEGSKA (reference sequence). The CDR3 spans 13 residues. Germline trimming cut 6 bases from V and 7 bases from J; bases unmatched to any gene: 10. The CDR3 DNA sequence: TGCAGTGCCCAGCACAGGGGGCGAGGAGAGCAGTACTTC. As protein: CSAQHRGRGEQYF.

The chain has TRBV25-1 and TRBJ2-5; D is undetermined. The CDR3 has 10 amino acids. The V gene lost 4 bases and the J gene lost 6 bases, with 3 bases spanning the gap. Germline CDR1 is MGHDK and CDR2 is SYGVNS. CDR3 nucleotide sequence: TGTGCCAGCAGTGGGAAGACCCAGTACTTC. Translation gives CASSGKTQYF.

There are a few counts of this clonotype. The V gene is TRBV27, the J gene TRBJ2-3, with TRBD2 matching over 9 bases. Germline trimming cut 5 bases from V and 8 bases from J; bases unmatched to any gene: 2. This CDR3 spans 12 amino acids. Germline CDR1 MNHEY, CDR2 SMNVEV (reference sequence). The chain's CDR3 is CASSLTSGTQYF. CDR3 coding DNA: TGTGCCAGCAGTCTGACTAGCGGTACGCAGTATTTT.

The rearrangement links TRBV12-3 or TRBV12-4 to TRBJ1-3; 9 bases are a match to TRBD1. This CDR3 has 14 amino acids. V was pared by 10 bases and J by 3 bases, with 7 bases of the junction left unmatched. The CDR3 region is CAMTDRGYGNTIYF. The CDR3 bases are TGTGCCATGACGGACAGGGGATATGGAAACACCATATATTTT.

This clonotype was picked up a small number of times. The CDR3 sequence is CASSLHGYTEAFF. The CDR3 coding sequence is TGTGCCAGCAGTTTGCACGGATACACTGAAGCTTTCTTT. This sequence joins TRBV12-3 or TRBV12-4 and TRBJ1-1; D uncertain. Trimming pared 3 bases from V and 3 bases from J, leaving 8 bases between. This CDR3 has 13 residues.

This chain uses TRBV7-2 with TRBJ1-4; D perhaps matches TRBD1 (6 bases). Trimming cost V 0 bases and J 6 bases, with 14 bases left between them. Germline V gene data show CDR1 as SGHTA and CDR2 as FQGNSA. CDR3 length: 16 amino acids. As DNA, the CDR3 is TGTGCCAGCAGCTTAGCTTACAGGGCTGGGGATGAAAAACTGTTTTTT. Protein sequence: CASSLAYRAGDEKLFF.

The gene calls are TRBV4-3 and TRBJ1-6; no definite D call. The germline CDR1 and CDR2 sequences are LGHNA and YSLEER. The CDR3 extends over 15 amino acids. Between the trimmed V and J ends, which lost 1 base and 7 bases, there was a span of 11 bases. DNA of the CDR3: TGCGCCAGCAGCCAAGTTTACAGTCCCAATTCACCCCTCCACTTT. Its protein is CASSQVYSPNSPLHF.

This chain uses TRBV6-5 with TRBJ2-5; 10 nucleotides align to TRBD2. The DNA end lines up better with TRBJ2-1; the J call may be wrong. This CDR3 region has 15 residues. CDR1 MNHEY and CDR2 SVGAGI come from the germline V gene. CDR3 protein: CASSYGTSARNEQFF. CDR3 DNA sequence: TGTGCCAGCAGTTACGGGACTAGCGCGCGGAATGAGCAGTTCTTC.

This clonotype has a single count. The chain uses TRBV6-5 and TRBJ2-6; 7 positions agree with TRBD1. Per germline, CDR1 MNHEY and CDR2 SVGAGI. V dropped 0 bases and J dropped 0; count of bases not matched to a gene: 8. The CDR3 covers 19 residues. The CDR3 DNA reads TGTGCCAGCAGTTACTCCGGGACAGCGTATATCTCTGGGGCCAACGTCCTGACTTTC. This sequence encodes CASSYSGTAYISGANVLTF.

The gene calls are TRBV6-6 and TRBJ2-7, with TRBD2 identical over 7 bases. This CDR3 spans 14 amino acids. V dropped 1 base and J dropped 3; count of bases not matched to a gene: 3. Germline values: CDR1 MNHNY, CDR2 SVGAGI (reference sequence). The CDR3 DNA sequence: TGTGCCAGCAGTTACTTCCAGCGGGACTACGAGCAGTACTTC. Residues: CASSYFQRDYEQYF.

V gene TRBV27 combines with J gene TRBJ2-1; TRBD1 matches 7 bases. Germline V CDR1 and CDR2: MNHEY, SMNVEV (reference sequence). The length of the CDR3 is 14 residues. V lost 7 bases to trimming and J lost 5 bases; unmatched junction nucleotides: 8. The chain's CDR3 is CASMRTGEHNEQFF. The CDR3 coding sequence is TGTGCCAGCATGAGGACAGGCGAACACAATGAGCAGTTCTTC.

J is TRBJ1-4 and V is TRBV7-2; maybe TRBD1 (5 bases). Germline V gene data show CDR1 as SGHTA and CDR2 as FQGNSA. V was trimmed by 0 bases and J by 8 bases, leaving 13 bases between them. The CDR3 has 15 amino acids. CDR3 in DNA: TGTGCCAGCAGCTTAGCGGGTCGTTCAGGGGAAAAACTGTTTTTT. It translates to CASSLAGRSGEKLFF.

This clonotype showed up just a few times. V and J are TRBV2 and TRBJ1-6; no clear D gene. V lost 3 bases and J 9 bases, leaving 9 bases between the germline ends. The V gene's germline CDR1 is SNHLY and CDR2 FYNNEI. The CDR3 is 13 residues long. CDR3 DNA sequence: TGTGCCAGCAGTGACGGACTTAGTTCACCCCTCCACTTT. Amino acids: CASSDGLSSPLHF.

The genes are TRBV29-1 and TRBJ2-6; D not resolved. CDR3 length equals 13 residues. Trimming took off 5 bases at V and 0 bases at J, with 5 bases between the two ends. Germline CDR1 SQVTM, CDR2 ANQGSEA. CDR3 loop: CSVSRSGANVLTF. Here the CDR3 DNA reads TGCAGCGTTAGTCGCTCTGGGGCCAACGTCCTGACTTTC. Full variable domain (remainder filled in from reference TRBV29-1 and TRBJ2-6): SAVISQKPSRDICQRGTSLTIQCQVDSQVTMMFWYRQQPGQSLTLIATANQGSEATYESGFVIDKFPISRPNLTFSTLTVSNMSPEDSSIYLCSVSRSGANVLTFGAGSRLTVL.